This TCR beta chain was identified during a study of blood T cell repertoires in COVID-19. Study information: Samples taken during acute and convalescent COVID-19 were collected in the United States, Italy and Spain.

Germline assignment: CDR1 LNHNV and CDR2 YYDKDF (reference sequence). V was trimmed by 0 bases and J by 5 bases, leaving 13 bases between them. This CDR3 contains 15 residues. Source study methods: Reference gene primer amplification gave nucleated cell count estimates. Libraries were prepared by immunoSEQ multiplex PCR; TCRdb keeps only in-frame clonotypes and omits some of them. The DNA was the basis for D and trimming; V, J and clone size are from that table. Among approximately 210,000 clones listed, around 82% were seen once. The sequenced sample was peripheral blood. The sequence was obtained from a woman of 80 years or more with acute or convalescent COVID-19. The chain combines TRBV15 with TRBJ1-1; D not certain. For the CDR3, the DNA is TGTGCCACCAGCAGAGATCGGGGAGGAGGGACTGAAGCTTTCTTT. This gives the protein CATSRDRGGGTEAFF.